The entry that follows covers one T cell receptor beta chain sequence. This clonotype has ten or more counts. Its antigen has not been determined. No base qualities exist here, and no much larger clone lies one base off it. The data originate from a study of patients with pleural tuberculosis (dated by TCRdb to between 2012 and 2015). The run used an Illumina Genome Analyzer IIx. Using fastp trimming at Q25 and MiXCR clonotype assembly, TCRdb reanalyzed the public sequencing data and kept in-frame beta chains. Merged by CDR3 protein, the rows form single entries marked with the most common genes and DNA. The sample table holds under 55,000 distinct CDR3 sequences, of which about 7.3% were seen once. The ten largest make up around 15% of the sample. The TCR sequence derives from a human donor with pleural tuberculosis.

The encoded CDR3 is CASSLSRGPGNTIYF. At the DNA level, the sequence is TGTGCCAGCAGTTTATCTAGGGGCCCTGGAAACACCATATATTTT. The chain was built from TRBV27 and TRBJ1-3; a tentative D match to TRBD1 spans 5 bases. CDR1 and CDR2, per the germline V gene (reference sequence), are MNHEY and SMNVEV. V loses 0 bases of germline sequence and J loses 2 bases, and the interval between the two ends is 8 bases. From cysteine to phenylalanine, the CDR3 is 15 amino acids long. The retained sequence is limited to the CDR3, 45 bases, with the frame set at the first base.